This T cell receptor (beta chain) was identified in a study of blood T cell repertoires in COVID-19. Across the whole study: PBMCs, B-cell-depleted T cells, or T cells provided the cDNA or gDNA that made up the material.

Generated by immunoSEQ multiplex PCR, the TCRdb table keeps only in-frame clones and is missing some. The sample records almost 250,000 clones, about 89% being singletons. Participants were placed into cohorts based on the clinical history they reported. Germline CDR1 MDHEN, CDR2 SYDVKM. The CDR3 covers 14 residues. Deletions cut 3 bases from V and 10 bases from J, with 13 bases between. The gene calls are TRBV28 and TRBJ2-6; D is perhaps TRBD1 (6 bases). The clonotype originates from a woman in her 30s who had recovered from COVID-19. Sequenced: PBMCs or T cells enriched from blood (not recorded which). The CDR3 DNA reads TGTGCCAGCAGTTTTAGGGGGTGGAGAAACGTCCTGACTTTC. Amino acid sequence: CASSFRGWRNVLTF.